What follows are 31 T cell receptor beta chains derived from one specimen sequenced in a study of cytomegalovirus exposure and HLA in healthy donors. Use of 60 Vbeta and 13 Jbeta primers characterized the PCR. The method was immunoSEQ multiplex PCR; TCRdb's version includes in-frame clones alone and lacks a portion of them. The table has about 120,000 clones, about 73% seen once; the top ten hold 8% to 8.5%. Sequenced input: PBMCs. The source is a woman aged 40 to 49 in good health and CMV-seropositive.

V gene TRBV5-1 combines with J gene TRBJ2-2; D is possibly TRBD1 (6 bases). V lost 3 bases, J lost 3 bases, and 9 bases lay in between. The CDR3 runs to 14 residues. Germline values: CDR1 SGHRS, CDR2 YFSETQ. The CDR3: CASSWAGDTGELFF. CDR3 nucleotides: TGCGCCAGCAGCTGGGCAGGGGACACCGGGGAGCTGTTTTTT.

The rearrangement links TRBV6-1 to TRBJ1-5, with D perhaps matching TRBD1 (6 bases). Trimming removed 3 bases at V and 5 bases at J, with 14 bases between. Per germline, CDR1 MNHNS and CDR2 SASEGT. The CDR3 spans 15 residues. The CDR3 region has the DNA TGTGCCAGCAGTGATGCCAGGGGTAACCATCAGCCCCAGCATTTT. Translation gives CASSDARGNHQPQHF.

The chain recombines TRBV19 with TRBJ1-5; D is possibly TRBD1 (6 bases). Deletions cut 7 bases from V and 0 bases from J, with 13 bases between. The CDR3 length is 15 residues. Germline CDR1 LNHDA, CDR2 SQIVND (reference sequence). The CDR3 loop is CASIHMGASNQPQHF. CDR3 bases: TGTGCCAGTATCCATATGGGGGCTAGCAATCAGCCCCAGCATTTT.

The CDR3 sequence is CASSIGSGGTEAFF. CDR3 nucleotide sequence: TGTGCCAGTAGTATAGGGTCAGGGGGCACTGAAGCTTTCTTT. The rearrangement links TRBV19 to TRBJ1-1; 7 bases are shared with TRBD1. From germline, CDR1 is LNHDA and CDR2 SQIVND (reference sequence). Trimming took 1 base from V and 4 from J; bases not matched to a gene: 3. The CDR3 is 14 amino acids.

The genes are TRBV11-3 and TRBJ2-1; 12 bases agree with TRBD2. This CDR3 has 18 amino acids. The germline CDR1 and CDR2 sequences are SGHNT and YENEEA. With 2 bases clipped from V and 0 bases from J, the junction kept 5 bases outside the gene matches. The CDR3, as DNA: TGTGCCAGCAGCTTAACTAGCGGGGGGCCTAGCTCCTACAATGAGCAGTTCTTC. Translation: CASSLTSGGPSSYNEQFF.

The chain recombines TRBV15 with TRBJ1-5; D is unclear. This CDR3 contains 14 residues. Trimming removed 0 bases at V and 9 bases at J, with 12 bases between. The V gene's germline CDR1 is LNHNV and CDR2 YYDKDF (reference sequence). The CDR3 spells CATSRDRGWGPQHF. The CDR3 DNA sequence: TGTGCCACCAGCAGAGATCGGGGTTGGGGGCCCCAGCATTTT. Complete variable domain (other parts from reference TRBV15 and TRBJ1-5): DAMVIQNPRYQVTQFGKPVTLSCSQTLNHNVMYWYQQKSSQAPKLLFHYYDKDFNNEADTPDNFQSRRPNTSFCFLDIRSPGLGDTAMYLCATSRDRGWGPQHFGDGTRLSIL.

CDR3 amino acids: CASSFSSTDTQYF. The CDR3 nucleotides are TGTGCCAGCAGCTTCTCTAGCACAGATACGCAGTATTTT. The V and J genes are TRBV7-2 and TRBJ2-3, with D uncertain. CDR1 and CDR2 (germline): SGHTA, FQGNSA. V dropped 3 bases and J dropped 0 bases, with 4 bases sitting between them. This CDR3 contains 13 residues.

In its sample, this clone was seen a few times. CDR3 loop: CATSRDREGEAFF. In DNA, the CDR3 is TGTGCCACCAGCAGAGATAGGGAGGGGGAAGCTTTCTTT. This chain joins TRBV15 and TRBJ1-1, with a possible D match to TRBD1 (5 bases). The CDR3 covers 13 residues. V was clipped by 0 bases and J by 8 bases, with 10 bases between them. The germline gives CDR1 LNHNV, CDR2 YYDKDF (reference sequence).

This clone was seen a handful of times. A far more abundant clone sits one base away, making this likely a read error. In the same sample, other DNA sequences code for this CDR3. This chain connects TRBV4-3 to TRBJ1-1; D not certain. CDR3 size: 16 residues. V dropped 3 bases and J dropped 4 bases, with 18 bases sitting between them. Looked up from germline, CDR1 is LGHNA and CDR2 is YSLEER. This chain's CDR3 is CASSQETPIEGTEAFF. CDR3 DNA: TGCGCCAGCAGCCAGGAGACGCCCATTGAAGGCACTGAAGCTTTCTTT.

This clone was counted a single time. The chain couples TRBV9 to TRBJ1-2, with D possibly TRBD1 on 6 matching bases. V lost 0 bases and J lost 4, with 10 bases in between. In germline, CDR1 is SGDLS, CDR2 YYNGEE. CDR3 size: 14 residues. Here the CDR3 reads CASSVGQAGYGYTF. As DNA, the CDR3 is TGTGCCAGCAGCGTAGGACAGGCGGGCTATGGCTACACCTTC. Variable domain in full (rest from reference TRBV9 and TRBJ1-2): DSGVTQTPKHLITATGQRVTLRCSPRSGDLSVYWYQQSLDQGLQFLIQYYNGEERAKGNILERFSAQQFPDLHSELNLSSLELGDSALYFCASSVGQAGYGYTFGSGTRLTVV.

This clone was recorded a few times. The chain is built from TRBV7-9 and TRBJ2-7; 8 positions agree with TRBD1. The J segment lost 6 bases and the V segment lost 2 bases, leaving 3 bases of the junction unmatched. In germline, CDR1 is SEHNR, CDR2 FQNEAQ (reference sequence). This CDR3 contains 13 residues. The CDR3: CASSLTTGVEQYF. The CDR3, as DNA: TGTGCCAGCAGCTTAACGACAGGGGTCGAGCAGTACTTC.

The CDR3: CASSRQGRGATEAFF. In nucleotides, the CDR3 is TGTGCCAGCAGCCGACAGGGGAGAGGCGCCACTGAAGCTTTCTTT. J is TRBJ1-1 and V is TRBV6-5; TRBD1 matches 8 bases. The CDR3 runs 15 residues. The germline V gene encodes CDR1 MNHEY and CDR2 SVGAGI. The V gene end was trimmed by 6 bases and the J gene end by 4 bases; junction bases not matched to a gene: 10.

The chain uses TRBV4-1 and TRBJ1-4, with D tentatively TRBD1 (5 bases). The CDR3 is made up of 15 amino acids. Germline CDR1 reads MGHRA; CDR2 reads YSYEKL. V lost 0 bases and J 7 bases, leaving 12 bases between the germline ends. As DNA, the CDR3 is TGCGCCAGCAGCCAAGAAGCCCCCGGGGGTGAAAAACTGTTTTTT. This encodes CASSQEAPGGEKLFF.

The gene calls are TRBV2 and TRBJ1-5, with D perhaps matching TRBD1 (6 bases). Germline V lookup: CDR1 SNHLY, CDR2 FYNNEI. The CDR3 contains 14 residues. Trimming removed 2 bases at V and 5 bases at J, with 10 bases between. The CDR3: CASSENRDDQPQHF. The CDR3 bases are TGTGCCAGCAGTGAAAACAGGGACGATCAGCCCCAGCATTTT. The complete variable domain, with remaining parts taken from reference TRBV2 and TRBJ1-5, reads EPEVTQTPSHQVTQMGQEVILRCVPISNHLYFYWYRQILGQKVEFLVSFYNNEISEKSEIFDDQFSVERPDGSNFTLKIRSTKLEDSAMYFCASSENRDDQPQHFGDGTRLSIL.

The CDR3 sequence: CAISDSHYQETQYF. CDR3 bases: TGTGCCATCAGTGACTCTCACTACCAAGAGACCCAGTACTTC. The rearrangement uses TRBV10-3 and TRBJ2-5; D gene ambiguous. This CDR3 has 14 residues. Deletions cut 3 bases from V and 0 bases from J, with 8 bases between. Germline V gene lookup returns CDR1 ENHRY and CDR2 SYGVKD.

The CDR3 nucleotides are TGTGCCAGCAGCTTGCCCCCAGGAGAGACCCAGTACTTC. This gives the protein CASSLPPGETQYF. The chain recombines TRBV5-5 with TRBJ2-5; D unclear. The germline CDR1 and CDR2 sequences are SGHKS and YYEKEE (reference sequence). The CDR3 is 13 amino acids. Between the trimmed V and J ends, which lost 1 base and 4 bases, there was a span of 8 bases.

J is TRBJ2-5 and V is TRBV2; no clear D. Trimming removed 6 bases from V and 3 bases from J, with 5 bases in between. The CDR3 is 11 amino acids. CDR1 and CDR2 (germline): SNHLY, FYNNEI. The CDR3: CASRQEETQYF. For the CDR3, the DNA is TGTGCCAGCAGGCAGGAAGAGACCCAGTACTTC.

V usage is TRBV5-4 and J usage is TRBJ2-5, with 9 bases lining up with TRBD1. V lost 4 bases to trimming and J lost 4 bases; unmatched junction nucleotides: 8. CDR1 is SGHNT and CDR2 is YYREEE in the germline V gene (reference sequence). This CDR3 is 15 amino acids long. The CDR3 protein is CASSPGQGPSETQYF. The CDR3 region has the DNA TGTGCCAGCAGCCCAGGACAGGGGCCCTCAGAGACCCAGTACTTC. Looking up the rest from reference TRBV5-4 and TRBJ2-5 gives the full variable domain: ETGVTQSPTHLIKTRGQQVTLRCSSQSGHNTVSWYQQALGQGPQFIFQYYREEENGRGNFPPRFSGLQFPNYSSELNVNALELDDSALYLCASSPGQGPSETQYFGPGTRLLVL.

The chain links TRBV7-6 to TRBJ2-7; 14 bases fit TRBD2. The germline gives CDR1 SGHVS, CDR2 FNYEAQ. CDR3 length: 14 residues. With V trimmed by 5 bases and J by 6 bases, 3 bases remained unmatched. The CDR3 spells CASSPGLAGVEQYF. The CDR3 DNA reads TGTGCCAGCAGCCCGGGACTAGCGGGGGTCGAGCAGTACTTC.

For this clone: Additional DNA sequences in this sample encode the identical CDR3. The genes are TRBV9 and TRBJ2-3; D is undetermined. Trimming left V 0 bases short and J 0 bases short, with 5 bases between. This CDR3 comprises 14 residues. Germline V lookup: CDR1 SGDLS, CDR2 YYNGEE. This CDR3 is CASSVVSSTDTQYF. The DNA of the CDR3 is TGTGCCAGCAGCGTAGTTTCTAGCACAGATACGCAGTATTTT. The whole variable domain, filled in from reference TRBV9 and TRBJ2-3, reads DSGVTQTPKHLITATGQRVTLRCSPRSGDLSVYWYQQSLDQGLQFLIQYYNGEERAKGNILERFSAQQFPDLHSELNLSSLELGDSALYFCASSVVSSTDTQYFGPGTRLTVL.

The chain is built from TRBV6-5 and TRBJ1-3, with 7 bases matching TRBD1. V lost 4 bases and J lost 2; bases outside the gene matches: 2. This CDR3 is 14 amino acids long. CDR1 MNHEY and CDR2 SVGAGI come from the germline V gene. CDR3 in DNA: TGTGCCAGCAGTTTCGACAGGGCTGGAAACACCATATATTTT. Residues: CASSFDRAGNTIYF.

Written as DNA, the CDR3 is TGTGCCAGCAGCCAGCTACAGGGGGCCTACGAGCAGTACTTC. Translating it yields CASSQLQGAYEQYF. The rearrangement joins TRBV5-5 to TRBJ2-7; 8 bases map to TRBD1. Germline assignment: CDR1 SGHKS and CDR2 YYEKEE (reference sequence). This CDR3 contains 14 residues. Losses at the gene ends were 4 bases for V and 2 bases for J; bases not matched to a gene: 5.

The chain has TRBV4-1 and TRBJ1-3; 7 bases are a match to TRBD1. Trimming at V came to 4 bases and at J to 4 bases, leaving 10 bases not matched to a gene. This CDR3 is 16 amino acids long. Looked up from germline, CDR1 is MGHRA and CDR2 is YSYEKL. CDR3 residues: CASSPTTGTGGNTIYF. The CDR3 bases are TGCGCCAGCAGCCCCACGACAGGGACGGGGGGAAACACCATATATTTT.

The chain carries TRBV5-4 and TRBJ2-1, with 7 bases that match TRBD1. The CDR3 loop spans 13 amino acids. The germline V gene has CDR1 SGHNT and CDR2 YYREEE (reference sequence). After removal of 4 bases from V and 9 bases from J, the junction contained 7 bases not matched to a gene. This CDR3 reads CASSSRQGPEQFF. CDR3 coding DNA: TGTGCCAGCAGCAGCCGACAGGGACCTGAGCAGTTCTTC.

The chain carries TRBV5-1 and TRBJ2-3, with 13 bases aligning to TRBD2. The germline gives CDR1 SGHRS, CDR2 YFSETQ. CDR3 length: 17 residues. With V trimmed by 0 bases and J by 3 bases, 4 bases remained unmatched. The CDR3 here is CASSLDPTSGGTDTQYF. The CDR3 DNA is TGCGCCAGCAGCTTGGACCCGACTAGCGGGGGGACAGATACGCAGTATTTT.

This chain uses TRBV11-2 with TRBJ1-1; TRBD1 is a possible D gene (5 bases). From germline, CDR1 is SGHAT and CDR2 FQNNGV. Trimming removed 5 bases at V and 8 bases at J, with 21 bases between. The CDR3 spans 15 residues. The CDR3 DNA reads TGTGCCAGCAGCCCTTCGGGGGACCGAACATTCGAAGCTTTCTTT. This translates into CASSPSGDRTFEAFF.

The V and J genes are TRBV4-1 and TRBJ1-2; D ambiguous. The CDR3 has 13 residues. The ends were cut back, 0 bases at V and 1 base at J, with 3 bases in the middle. CDR1 MGHRA and CDR2 YSYEKL come from the germline V gene. The CDR3 protein is CASSQDRNYGYTF. The CDR3 region has the DNA TGCGCCAGCAGCCAAGATCGTAACTATGGCTACACCTTC.

The table lists this clone with a count of one. The chain couples TRBV5-1 to TRBJ2-7; 10 bases match TRBD1. Unmatched junction bases numbered 0, after V lost 0 bases and J lost 6 bases. Germline-derived CDR1 and CDR2 are SGHRS and YFSETQ. The CDR3 sequence is 13 residues long. The CDR3 sequence is CASSLGQGAEQYF. In DNA, the CDR3 is TGCGCCAGCAGCTTGGGACAGGGGGCCGAGCAGTACTTC.

The V call is TRBV6-5, the J call TRBJ1-1; TRBD1 might be the D (6 bases). Germline values: CDR1 MNHEY, CDR2 SVGAGI. The CDR3 extends over 13 amino acids. V was trimmed by 2 bases and J by 8 bases, leaving 12 bases between them. The CDR3: CASSYGGLTEAFF. The CDR3 bases are TGTGCCAGCAGTTACGGGGGCTTAACCGAAGCTTTCTTT.

The chain employs TRBV4-3 and TRBJ2-1; TRBD2 matches at 9 bases. Germline V lookup: CDR1 LGHNA, CDR2 YSLEER. After removal of 4 bases from V and 8 bases from J, the junction contained 12 bases not matched to a gene. The CDR3 length is 16 residues. CDR3 bases: TGCGCCAGCAGCCGCTATACAGCGGGGGGTCATGATGAGCAGTTCTTC. Translating gives CASSRYTAGGHDEQFF.

The V and J genes are TRBV10-3 and TRBJ2-3; 10 positions match TRBD2. Germline CDR1 ENHRY, CDR2 SYGVKD. V was clipped by 0 bases and J by 0 bases; unmatched bases: 9. This CDR3 is built from 19 residues. The CDR3 DNA sequence: TGTGCCATCAGTGAGTCGCTGGTAGCGGGGGGCCCTAGCACAGATACGCAGTATTTT. Translated: CAISESLVAGGPSTDTQYF.